These 28 T cell receptor beta chains share one sample of origin, sequenced in a study of T cell repertoires in ileal Crohn's disease. This table comes from immunoSEQ multiplex PCR, and its TCRdb copy is limited to in-frame clones, with some not included. The sample consists of 15,000 or so clones, roughly three quarters of them appearing once. Described time point: inflamed ileum from the surgical specimen. The sequencing sample was made of ileal tissue. These receptor sequences come from an adult with Crohn's disease.

The CDR3 region is CATSRDKGQGYGYTF. The CDR3 region has the DNA TGTGCCACCAGCAGAGATAAGGGACAGGGCTATGGCTACACCTTC. The chain has TRBV15 and TRBJ1-2, with 9 bases aligning to TRBD1. This CDR3 contains 15 residues. The V and J ends lost 0 bases and 4 bases, in that order; junction bases with no gene match: 3. Germline V gene sequence: CDR1 LNHNV, CDR2 YYDKDF (reference sequence).

J is TRBJ2-1 and V is TRBV27; D possibly corresponds to TRBD2 (5 bases). The CDR3 sequence is 15 residues long. Between the trimmed V and J ends, which lost 0 bases and 4 bases, there was a span of 10 bases. Germline V gene lookup returns CDR1 MNHEY and CDR2 SMNVEV (reference sequence). This CDR3 reads CASSLSRTGYNEQFF. The DNA for the CDR3 is TGTGCCAGCAGTTTATCGCGGACGGGGTACAATGAGCAGTTCTTC.

The chain has TRBV10-3 and TRBJ1-5; TRBD1 is a possible D gene (5 bases). Germline values: CDR1 ENHRY, CDR2 SYGVKD. V was pared by 10 bases and J by 0 bases, with 10 bases between. The CDR3 covers 13 residues. The CDR3: CASATDSNQPQHF. The CDR3, as DNA: TGTGCCAGCGCGACAGATAGCAATCAGCCCCAGCATTTT.

This clone occurred once. This sequence joins TRBV18 and TRBJ2-7; 9 positions agree with TRBD1. Germline V lookup: CDR1 KGHSH, CDR2 LQKENI. CDR3 length equals 16 residues. The V segment lost 0 bases and the J segment 4 bases; nucleotides outside the gene matches: 7. The CDR3 loop is CASSPPTGQGIYEQYF. In DNA, the CDR3 is TGTGCCAGCTCACCACCGACCGGACAGGGGATTTACGAGCAGTACTTC.

V usage is TRBV5-1 and J usage is TRBJ1-4, with D possibly TRBD1 on 6 matching bases. Germline CDR1 and CDR2: SGHRS and YFSETQ. This CDR3 has 14 residues. The germline V and J ends were trimmed by 0 bases and 5 bases, with 8 bases remaining between them. This CDR3 is CASSLAQGNEKLFF. The CDR3 DNA reads as TGCGCCAGCAGCTTGGCACAGGGAAATGAAAAACTGTTTTTT.

This chain connects TRBV6-1 to TRBJ2-1; D may be TRBD1 (6 bases). Trimming took 6 bases from V and 11 from J, leaving 14 bases between them. This CDR3 is 12 amino acids long. CDR1 and CDR2 (germline): MNHNS, SASEGT. CDR3 nucleotide sequence: TGTGCCAGCAGCTTCAGGGGCATGCAGCAGTTCTTC. As protein: CASSFRGMQQFF.

Judged by abundance, this clone is medium-sized. This chain uses TRBV28 with TRBJ2-2; D gene unclear. The germline V gene has CDR1 MDHEN and CDR2 SYDVKM. V gave up 7 bases and J gave up 7 bases, with 7 bases separating them. This CDR3 is built from 11 residues. CDR3 sequence reads: CASNQYGELFF. CDR3 DNA: TGTGCCAGCAATCAATACGGGGAGCTGTTTTTT.

The chain combines TRBV6-1 with TRBJ2-7, with D perhaps TRBD1 or TRBD2 (5 bases each). The V gene lost 3 bases and the J gene lost 3 bases, with 21 bases spanning the gap. The CDR3 has 17 amino acids. CDR1 and CDR2 (germline): MNHNS, SASEGT. The CDR3 spells CASSEKIPGQVNYEQYF. CDR3 coding DNA: TGTGCCAGCAGTGAGAAGATTCCGGGGCAGGTAAACTACGAGCAGTACTTC.

The genes are TRBV18 and TRBJ2-4; no clear D gene. Trimming took off 0 bases at V and 0 bases at J, with 12 bases between the two ends. The CDR3 is 17 amino acids. Germline V gives CDR1 KGHSH, CDR2 LQKENI. CDR3 in DNA: TGTGCCAGCTCACCACCAGTTGGTTCCCTAGCCAAAAACATTCAGTACTTC. It is translated as CASSPPVGSLAKNIQYF.

This clone was found once. The chain links TRBV2 to TRBJ1-3; D is uncertain. CDR1 and CDR2 (germline): SNHLY, FYNNEI. The CDR3 has 14 amino acids. V was pared by 5 bases and J by 4 bases, with 12 bases between. Here the CDR3 DNA reads TGTGCCAGCAGTAAGGACTCGGAAGGAAACACCATATATTTT. As protein: CASSKDSEGNTIYF.

This chain uses TRBV10-3 with TRBJ1-2; 9 bases map to TRBD1. This CDR3 comprises 15 residues. Trimming took 6 bases from V and 4 from J; bases not matched to a gene: 9. In germline, CDR1 is ENHRY, CDR2 SYGVKD. CDR3 DNA: TGTGCCATCAGAGAAACAGGGGGCGACGGCTATGGCTACACCTTC. It specifies CAIRETGGDGYGYTF.

This clone is labeled as large. V gene TRBV27 combines with J gene TRBJ2-7; 11 bases match TRBD2. V lost 6 bases, J lost 7 bases, and 5 bases stayed unmatched. The CDR3 loop spans 13 amino acids. Germline V gives CDR1 MNHEY, CDR2 SMNVEV (reference sequence). The DNA for the CDR3 is TGTGCCAGCAGACTAGCGGGAGCTGGGGAGCAGTACTTC. It codes for CASRLAGAGEQYF.

The chain is built from TRBV7-9 and TRBJ1-3; D is unresolved. CDR1 SEHNR and CDR2 FQNEAQ come from the germline V gene (reference sequence). The CDR3 totals 14 residues. Trimming removed 7 bases from V and 3 bases from J, with 13 bases in between. CDR3 loop: CASTPTGSGNTIYF. The CDR3 nucleotides are TGTGCCAGCACCCCCACGGGTAGTGGAAACACCATATATTTT.

The CDR3 DNA sequence: TGTGCCAGCAGTCCCTCGACTAGCACTGAGCAGTTCTTC. This codes for CASSPSTSTEQFF. This rearrangement joins TRBV28 to TRBJ2-1, with TRBD2 identical over 7 bases. This CDR3 contains 13 residues. The germline gives CDR1 MDHEN, CDR2 SYDVKM. J lost 9 bases, V lost 5 bases, and 7 bases had no gene match.

The V gene is TRBV10-3, the J gene TRBJ2-7; D might be TRBD1 (6 bases). This CDR3 is built from 14 residues. Trimming removed 3 bases at V and 0 bases at J, with 9 bases between. The V gene's germline CDR1 is ENHRY and CDR2 SYGVKD. This chain's CDR3 is CAISDWGPSYEQYF. The DNA of the CDR3 is TGTGCCATCAGTGATTGGGGGCCCTCCTACGAGCAGTACTTC.

The chain has TRBV9 and TRBJ2-2, with 12 bases matching TRBD2. This CDR3 spans 16 amino acids. Unmatched junction bases numbered 6, after V lost 5 bases and J lost 4 bases. In germline, CDR1 is SGDLS, CDR2 YYNGEE. The CDR3 region has the DNA TGTGCCAGCAGGTCCACTAGCGGGAGGACCACCGGGGAGCTGTTTTTT. Translating it yields CASRSTSGRTTGELFF. Using reference TRBV9 and TRBJ2-2 for the parts outside the CDR3, the full variable domain is DSGVTQTPKHLITATGQRVTLRCSPRSGDLSVYWYQQSLDQGLQFLIQYYNGEERAKGNILERFSAQQFPDLHSELNLSSLELGDSALYFCASRSTSGRTTGELFFGEGSRLTVL.

This clone is deemed medium-sized. V gene TRBV4-1 combines with J gene TRBJ2-1; 8 bases align to TRBD2. Germline loops: CDR1 MGHRA, CDR2 YSYEKL. This CDR3 comprises 18 residues. The J segment lost 0 bases and the V segment lost 4 bases, leaving 11 bases of the junction unmatched. Here the CDR3 reads CASSPGLEIQSSYNEQFF. In DNA, the CDR3 is TGCGCCAGCAGCCCGGGACTAGAGATTCAAAGCTCCTACAATGAGCAGTTCTTC.

The chain carries TRBV10-1 and TRBJ2-7; D unclear. Germline V gene lookup returns CDR1 WNHNN and CDR2 SYGVQD (reference sequence). The CDR3 is 14 residues long. With 4 bases removed from V and 0 bases from J, the gap between germline ends came to 10 bases. This chain's CDR3 is CASSVPGRSYEQYF. CDR3 DNA: TGCGCCAGCAGTGTTCCGGGCCGCTCCTACGAGCAGTACTTC.

The gene calls are TRBV5-5 and TRBJ1-2; TRBD1 is a possible D gene (5 bases). Germline V gives CDR1 SGHKS, CDR2 YYEKEE (reference sequence). With 4 bases removed from V and 4 bases from J, the gap between germline ends came to 14 bases. The CDR3 loop spans 14 amino acids. The chain's CDR3 is CASSPPSGTYGYTF. The CDR3 DNA sequence: TGTGCCAGCAGCCCCCCTTCAGGGACCTATGGCTACACCTTC.

The rearrangement links TRBV7-2 to TRBJ2-1; TRBD1 might be the D (7 bases). Germline CDR1 reads SGHTA; CDR2 reads FQGNSA. Trimming stripped 2 bases from V and 10 bases from J, with 12 bases between. The CDR3 has 13 residues. CDR3 sequence (DNA): TGTGCCAGCAGCTTATTGCAGGGGGGCGAGCAGTTCTTC. Translating gives CASSLLQGGEQFF.

The V call is TRBV4-1, the J call TRBJ1-2; D is possibly TRBD1 (5 bases). This CDR3 region has 15 residues. Germline loops: CDR1 MGHRA, CDR2 YSYEKL. The V and J ends lost 0 bases and 2 bases respectively, with 10 bases between them. CDR3 protein: CASSQEVTVNYGYTF. The DNA for the CDR3 is TGCGCCAGCAGCCAAGAGGTGACAGTGAACTATGGCTACACCTTC.

The gene calls are TRBV7-7 and TRBJ1-3; 9 nucleotides line up with TRBD1. This CDR3 contains 17 residues. Germline loops: CDR1 SSHAT, CDR2 FNYEAQ (reference sequence). The CDR3 nucleotides read TGTGCTAGAACCTTTGACCGGACAGGGGATACTGGAAACACCATATATTTT. This encodes CARTFDRTGDTGNTIYF.

The chain is built from TRBV7-2 and TRBJ1-2; D is undetermined. The V gene's germline CDR1 is SGHTA and CDR2 FQGNSA. This CDR3 has 14 amino acids. The V and J ends lost 1 base and 8 bases respectively, with 14 bases between them. The CDR3: CASSLGTSSQGYTF. The CDR3 DNA is TGTGCCAGCAGCTTAGGGACTTCATCACAGGGCTACACCTTC.

In regard to this clone: At one end, the junction sequence differs from germline, possibly due to a read error. The rearrangement joins TRBV5-1 to TRBJ1-2, with a weak D call TRBD1 (6 bases). There are 13 residues in the CDR3. Germline lookup yields CDR1 SGHRS and CDR2 YFSETQ. The CDR3 DNA follows: TGCGCCAGCAGCTTGGGACAGGAACACTACAAGCCGTTC. As protein: CASSLGQEHYKPF.

A few counts support this clone. This chain's CDR3 is CASGRSAGNTGELFF. The CDR3 region has the DNA TGTGCTAGTGGGCGTTCGGCGGGTAACACCGGGGAGCTGTTTTTT. The V gene is TRBV12-5, the J gene TRBJ2-2; D is perhaps TRBD2 (5 bases). Between the trimmed V and J ends, which lost 6 bases and 2 bases, there was a span of 13 bases. In germline, CDR1 is LGHNT, CDR2 FRNRAP. The CDR3 is made up of 15 amino acids.

The chain combines TRBV4-1 with TRBJ1-1, with D hard to call. Germline values: CDR1 MGHRA, CDR2 YSYEKL. V shed 2 bases and J shed 5 bases, with 15 bases lying between them. The CDR3 is made up of 15 amino acids. The CDR3 sequence: CASSQPPTSNTEAFF. The CDR3 DNA reads TGCGCCAGCAGCCAACCGCCGACATCTAATACTGAAGCTTTCTTT.

The chain recombines TRBV28 with TRBJ2-3; possible D gene TRBD2, 6 bases. The CDR3 totals 15 residues. V shed 8 bases and J shed 5 bases, with 20 bases lying between them. Per germline, CDR1 MDHEN and CDR2 SYDVKM. The chain's CDR3 is CASHAPSATGDTQYF. CDR3 DNA sequence: TGTGCCAGCCATGCTCCTAGCGCCACGGGAGATACGCAGTATTTT.

In its sample, this clone was seen once. The chain recombines TRBV5-8 with TRBJ1-4; the match to TRBD1 covers 8 bases. This CDR3 region has 16 residues. Germline-derived CDR1 and CDR2 are SGHTS and YDEGEE. With 2 bases clipped from V and 0 bases from J, the junction kept 3 bases outside the gene matches. The CDR3 protein is CASSLGTGATNEKLFF. The CDR3, as DNA: TGTGCCAGCAGCTTAGGGACAGGTGCAACTAATGAAAAACTGTTTTTT.